This T cell receptor (beta chain) was identified in a study of T cells after yellow fever vaccination. The overall study: Low-cell-number fractions underwent preparation using SMART-Seq v4 Ultra Low Input. Findings of the study overall: Most clones from primary vaccination were detected again post-booster (approximately 97% CD4, roughly 90% CD8). Clonotypes shared by both compartments, CD4 and CD8, made up a small share.

This clonotype was observed a handful of times. The target antigen is unknown. TCRdb processed the 5' RACE reads anew with MiXCR; each CDR3 protein has one entry. This sample carries some 600,000 distinct CDR3 sequences, around 17% of them seen once, and the ten largest clones take around 16%. CDR1 and CDR2 from the germline V gene are MNHEY and SVGEGT. The germline V and J ends were trimmed by 7 bases and 4 bases, with 17 bases remaining between them. The CDR3 consists of 15 residues. The chain is built from TRBV6-2 or TRBV6-3 and TRBJ1-3, with D unresolved. The TCR comes from a man aged 18-30 years who received the YFV17D yellow fever vaccine. The sequencing here drew on PBMCs, taken about 5 days after the first yellow fever vaccination. The CDR3 is CASTFRKLLGNTIYF. For the CDR3, the DNA is TGTGCCAGCACGTTCCGGAAATTACTCGGAAACACCATATATTTT.